Below, 16 T cell receptor beta chains from the same sample are listed, as sequenced in a study of blood T cell repertoires in COVID-19. TCRdb's table, derived via immunoSEQ multiplex PCR, lists solely in-frame clones and lacks some. In the table there are about 110,000 clones, around 82% of which are singletons. The sequenced material came from peripheral blood. The source of these receptors is an older woman with acute or convalescent COVID-19.

J is TRBJ1-2 and V is TRBV27, with D maybe TRBD1 (6 bases). The CDR3 is 15 residues long. Per germline, CDR1 MNHEY and CDR2 SMNVEV (reference sequence). Trimming left V 6 bases short and J 3 bases short, with 17 bases between. The CDR3: CASRESDRKDYGYTF. The CDR3, as DNA: TGTGCCAGCAGAGAATCCGACAGGAAGGACTATGGCTACACCTTC.

The chain employs TRBV9 and TRBJ2-4; possible D gene TRBD2, 7 bases. Germline lookup yields CDR1 SGDLS and CDR2 YYNGEE. This CDR3 region has 13 residues. V gave up 3 bases and J gave up 8 bases, with 12 bases separating them. DNA for the CDR3: TGTGCCAGCAGCGATAGGGAGGGGGACATTCAGTACTTC. Its translation is CASSDREGDIQYF.

This rearrangement joins TRBV5-8 to TRBJ2-5; 7 bases line up with TRBD1. J lost 7 bases, V lost 4 bases, and 10 bases had no gene match. Germline CDR1 and CDR2: SGHTS and YDEGEE. The length of the CDR3 is 14 residues. The CDR3 here is CASSPGQPVGTQYF. CDR3 nucleotide sequence: TGTGCCAGCAGCCCGGGACAGCCTGTTGGGACCCAGTACTTC. Full variable domain (outside the CDR3, taken from reference TRBV5-8 and TRBJ2-5): EAGVTQSPTHLIKTRGQQATLRCSPISGHTSVYWYQQALGLGLQFLLWYDEGEERNRGNFPPRFSGRQFPNYSSELNVNALELEDSALYLCASSPGQPVGTQYFGPGTRLLVL.

The V call is TRBV6-2 or TRBV6-3, the J call TRBJ2-7; 7 positions match TRBD2. Per germline, CDR1 MNHEY and CDR2 SVGEGT. V was pared by 2 bases and J by 3 bases, with 10 bases of the junction left unmatched. CDR3 size: 16 residues. The CDR3 DNA reads as TGTGCCAGCAGTTACCGCCTCAGGGAGGGTTACTACGAGCAGTACTTC. This encodes CASSYRLREGYYEQYF.

V gene TRBV24-1 combines with J gene TRBJ1-2; D is perhaps TRBD1 (6 bases). The length of the CDR3 is 17 residues. The germline V gene has CDR1 KGHDR and CDR2 SFDVKD. V was clipped by 3 bases and J by 7 bases, with 23 bases between them. The CDR3 DNA reads TGTGCCACCAGTGATACGGGGGCCGGGGGGGCCCTAGGTGGCTACACCTTC. It is translated as CATSDTGAGGALGGYTF.

The V and J genes are TRBV24-1 and TRBJ2-3; D unclear. V gave up 3 bases and J gave up 7 bases, with 10 bases separating them. Germline loops: CDR1 KGHDR, CDR2 SFDVKD. The CDR3 runs to 13 residues. CDR3 nucleotides: TGTGCCACCAGTGATGTCAACGAGTATACGCAGTATTTT. Encoded protein: CATSDVNEYTQYF.

This sequence joins TRBV7-2 and TRBJ2-5, with 8 nucleotides matching TRBD1. Germline-derived CDR1 and CDR2 are SGHTA and FQGNSA. V was clipped by 4 bases and J by 5 bases; unmatched bases: 12. The CDR3 is 16 residues long. The CDR3 bases are TGTGCCAGCAGCTCATATGGGACAGGCGGAGGGGAGACCCAGTACTTC. This gives the protein CASSSYGTGGGETQYF.

The rearrangement joins TRBV5-6 to TRBJ1-4, with 10 bases fitting TRBD1. The CDR3 contains 14 residues. Germline-derived CDR1 and CDR2 are SGHDT and YYEEEE. Germline trimming cut 4 bases from V and 7 bases from J; bases unmatched to any gene: 4. CDR3 amino acids: CASSQRTGGEKLFF. CDR3 nucleotides: TGTGCCAGCAGCCAGAGGACAGGGGGTGAAAAACTGTTTTTT. Drawing the rest from reference TRBV5-6 and TRBJ1-4, the complete variable domain is DAGVTQSPTHLIKTRGQQVTLRCSPKSGHDTVSWYQQALGQGPQFIFQYYEEEERQRGNFPDRFSGHQFPNYSSELNVNALLLGDSALYLCASSQRTGGEKLFFGSGTQLSVL.

The rearrangement joins TRBV29-1 to TRBJ1-3; 8 bases map to TRBD1. CDR3 size: 12 residues. Germline V gene lookup returns CDR1 SQVTM and CDR2 ANQGSEA. The V and J ends lost 4 bases and 9 bases, in that order; junction bases with no gene match: 5. The CDR3 region has the DNA TGCAGCGTTGGGACAGGGAAGGGCACCATATATTTT. This encodes CSVGTGKGTIYF.

The rearrangement joins TRBV9 to TRBJ2-1, with D unclear. This CDR3 contains 14 residues. Germline V CDR1 and CDR2: SGDLS, YYNGEE. The germline V and J ends were trimmed by 4 bases and 2 bases, with 10 bases remaining between them. This chain's CDR3 is CASSPLPTYNEQFF. The CDR3 DNA is TGTGCCAGCAGCCCTCTACCAACCTACAATGAGCAGTTCTTC.

This clone is a singleton in its sample. The chain uses TRBV7-3 and TRBJ1-5; TRBD1 aligns across 8 bases. The CDR3 consists of 15 residues. J lost 3 bases, V lost 2 bases, and 3 bases had no gene match. In germline, CDR1 is SGHTA, CDR2 FQGTGA. The CDR3 reads CASSLDRGANQPQHF. For the CDR3, the DNA is TGTGCCAGCAGCTTAGACAGGGGTGCCAATCAGCCCCAGCATTTT. Full variable domain (remainder filled in from reference TRBV7-3 and TRBJ1-5): GAGVSQTPSNKVTEKGKYVELRCDPISGHTALYWYRQSLGQGPEFLIYFQGTGAADDSGLPNDRFFAVRPEGSVSTLKIQRTERGDSAVYLCASSLDRGANQPQHFGDGTRLSIL.

Comments on this clone: The identical CDR3 is also encoded by other nucleotide sequences in the sample. The chain is built from TRBV7-2 and TRBJ1-4, with a tentative D call TRBD1 (6 bases). Germline V gene data show CDR1 as SGHTA and CDR2 as FQGNSA. V lost 4 bases and J lost 2, with 8 bases in between. The CDR3 totals 14 residues. The CDR3 reads CASSSQGTNEKLFF. The CDR3 region has the DNA TGTGCCAGCAGCTCGCAGGGGACTAATGAAAAACTGTTTTTT. Filled out from reference TRBV7-2 and TRBJ1-4, the complete variable domain reads GAGVSQSPSNKVTEKGKDVELRCDPISGHTALYWYRQSLGQGLEFLIYFQGNSAPDKSGLPSDRFSAERTGGSVSTLTIQRTQQEDSAVYLCASSSQGTNEKLFFGSGTQLSVL.

The V gene is TRBV29-1, the J gene TRBJ2-3, with TRBD2 identical over 15 bases. Germline V gives CDR1 SQVTM, CDR2 ANQGSEA. The CDR3 consists of 14 residues. V shed 1 base and J 8 bases; nucleotides not matched to a gene: 1. The CDR3 DNA is TGCAGCGTTGAAGGGACTAGCGGGGGGGCTACGCAGTATTTT. This sequence encodes CSVEGTSGGATQYF.

The chain joins TRBV18 to TRBJ2-2; 9 bases align to TRBD1. From germline, CDR1 is KGHSH and CDR2 LQKENI. Unmatched junction bases numbered 5, after V lost 6 bases and J lost 3 bases. The CDR3 sequence is 15 residues long. The DNA of the CDR3 is TGTGCCAGCTCCCGCAGGACAGGGGACACCGGGGAGCTGTTTTTT. This encodes CASSRRTGDTGELFF.

The V and J genes are TRBV5-4 and TRBJ2-7, with 7 bases matching TRBD1. Germline loops: CDR1 SGHNT, CDR2 YYREEE (reference sequence). This CDR3 comprises 14 residues. Unmatched junction bases numbered 10, after V lost 5 bases and J lost 5 bases. CDR3 region: CASSLNRDRDEQYF. The CDR3 DNA reads TGTGCCAGCAGTTTGAATAGAGACAGGGACGAGCAGTACTTC.

The chain uses TRBV7-2 and TRBJ2-3; no clear D. Germline V gene lookup returns CDR1 SGHTA and CDR2 FQGNSA. The CDR3 covers 12 residues. Trimming took off 1 base at V and 8 bases at J, with 7 bases between the two ends. CDR3 in DNA: TGTGCCAGCAGCTTAGTTCGTCCTACGCAGTATTTT. Translation: CASSLVRPTQYF.